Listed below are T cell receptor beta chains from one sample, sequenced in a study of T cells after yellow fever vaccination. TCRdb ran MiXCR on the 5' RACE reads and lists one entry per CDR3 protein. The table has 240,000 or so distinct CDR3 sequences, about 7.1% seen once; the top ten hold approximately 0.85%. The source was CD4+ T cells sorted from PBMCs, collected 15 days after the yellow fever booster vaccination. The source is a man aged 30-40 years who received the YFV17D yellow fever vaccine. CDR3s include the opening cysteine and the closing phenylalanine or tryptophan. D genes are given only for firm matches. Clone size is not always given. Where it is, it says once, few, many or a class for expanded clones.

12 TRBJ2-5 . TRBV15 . CATSSPRRTQYF TGTGCCACCAGCAGCCCTCGGCGGACCCAGTACTTC
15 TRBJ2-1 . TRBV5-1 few CASSLQGGEYNEQFF TGCGCCAGCAGCTTACAGGGAGGGGAGTACAATGAGCAGTTCTTC
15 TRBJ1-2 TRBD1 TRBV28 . CASSFTRQGSRGYTF TGTGCCAGCAGTTTCACCAGACAGGGGTCTCGGGGCTACACCTTC
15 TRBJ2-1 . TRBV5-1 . CASSLYSGAYNEQFF TGCGCCAGCAGCTTGTATAGCGGCGCCTACAATGAGCAGTTCTTC
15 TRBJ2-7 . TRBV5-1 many CASSLEVDGVGEQYF TGCGCCAGCAGCTTGGAGGTGGACGGCGTCGGCGAGCAGTACTTC
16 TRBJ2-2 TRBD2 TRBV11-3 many CASSLRLAGNTGELFF TGTGCCAGCAGCTTAAGGCTAGCGGGAAACACCGGGGAGCTGTTTTTT
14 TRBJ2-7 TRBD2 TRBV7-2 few CASSWASGGGEQYF TGTGCCAGCAGCTGGGCCTCGGGGGGTGGCGAGCAGTACTTC
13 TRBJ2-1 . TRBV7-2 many CASSGTYYNEQFF TGTGCCAGCAGCGGAACGTACTACAATGAGCAGTTCTTC
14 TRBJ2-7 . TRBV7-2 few CASSPARGRYEQYF TGTGCCAGCAGCCCTGCCAGGGGACGCTACGAGCAGTACTTC
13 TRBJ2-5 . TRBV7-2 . CASSLRLGETQYF TGTGCCAGCAGCCTAAGGTTGGGAGAGACCCAGTACTTC
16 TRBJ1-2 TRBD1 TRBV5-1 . CASRKTGLSGREGYTF TGCGCCAGCAGAAAGACAGGGTTGTCGGGACGGGAAGGCTACACCTTC
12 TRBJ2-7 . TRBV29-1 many CSVGPGTYEQYF TGCAGCGTTGGACCAGGGACCTACGAGCAGTACTTC
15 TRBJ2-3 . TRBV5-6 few CASINYRTSTDTQYF TGTGCCAGCATCAACTACCGGACTAGCACAGATACGCAGTATTTT
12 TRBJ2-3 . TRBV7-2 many CASSFNADTQYF TGTGCCAGCAGCTTTAACGCAGATACGCAGTATTTT
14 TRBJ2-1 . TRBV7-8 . CASSLRGPEYEQFF TGTGCCAGCAGCTTAAGGGGTCCGGAGTATGAGCAGTTCTTC
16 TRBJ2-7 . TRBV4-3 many CASLPSTVSEPYEQYF TGCGCCAGTCTTCCCTCGACAGTTTCCGAACCCTACGAGCAGTACTTC
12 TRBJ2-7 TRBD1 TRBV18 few CASSKDRAEQYF TGTGCCAGCTCAAAGGACAGGGCCGAGCAGTACTTC
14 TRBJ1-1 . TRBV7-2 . CASSLWTVLTEAFF TGTGCCAGCAGCCTCTGGACGGTGCTCACTGAAGCTTTCTTT
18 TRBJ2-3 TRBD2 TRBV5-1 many CASSSPPATSGRADTQYF TGCGCCAGCAGCTCTCCCCCGGCCACTAGCGGGAGGGCAGATACGCAGTATTTT
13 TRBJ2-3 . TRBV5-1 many CASSFTSEDTQYF TGCGCCAGCAGCTTTACTTCCGAAGATACGCAGTATTTT
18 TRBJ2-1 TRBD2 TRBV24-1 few CATSTGLVLRVSYNEQFF TGTGCCACCAGTACGGGACTAGTTCTAAGGGTCTCCTACAATGAGCAGTTCTTC
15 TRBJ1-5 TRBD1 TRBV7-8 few CASSYGQGGNQPQHF TGTGCCAGCAGCTACGGACAGGGTGGAAATCAGCCCCAGCATTTT
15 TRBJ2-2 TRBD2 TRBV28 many CASILSGGVTGELFF TGTGCCAGCATCCTATCGGGAGGGGTCACCGGGGAGCTGTTTTTT
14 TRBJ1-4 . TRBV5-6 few CASSRGSGRGKLFF TGTGCCAGCAGCCGCGGGTCAGGGCGTGGAAAACTGTTTTTT
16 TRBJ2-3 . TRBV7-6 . CASSLAGGQPADTQYF TGTGCCAGCAGCTTAGCGGGAGGCCAGCCGGCAGATACGCAGTATTTT
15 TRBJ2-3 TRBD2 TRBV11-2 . CASSLVGLAGPTRYF TGTGCCAGCAGCTTAGTAGGCCTAGCGGGGCCCACTAGGTATTTT